A single sample gave rise to the 15 T cell receptor beta chains below, sequenced in a study of post-analysis software for immune sequencing data. The study's findings and limits: Five TRBV segments (TRBV5-6, TRBV5-1 and TRBV20-1 among them) occurred more frequently in patients than in controls.

No antigen is known for these receptors. Unique molecular identifiers were carried by the TCR beta cDNA libraries. TCRdb passed the PCR reads through MiXCR, listing each CDR3 protein once. Of around 770,000 distinct CDR3 sequences listed, more than 45% are singletons. Specimen: blood. The receptor set was obtained from a girl under 18 with multiple sclerosis.

Ten or more counts support this clonotype. The chain employs TRBV7-2 and TRBJ2-1, with 10 nucleotides matching TRBD2. V gave up 1 base and J gave up 12 bases; unmatched junction bases: 12. The CDR3 has 16 residues. Germline CDR1 and CDR2: SGHTA and FQGNSA. The CDR3 sequence is CASSLDLGLAGDWQFF. Here the CDR3 DNA reads TGTGCCAGCAGCTTAGACCTGGGGCTAGCGGGAGATTGGCAGTTCTTC.

The CDR3 nucleotides are TGTGCCAGCCGTTGGACAGGGGCGAACAATGAGCAGTTCTTC. Amino acids: CASRWTGANNEQFF. The genes are TRBV6-5 and TRBJ2-1; 9 bases align to TRBD1. CDR1 and CDR2 from the germline V gene are MNHEY and SVGAGI. V was clipped by 8 bases and J by 5 bases; unmatched bases: 7. CDR3 size: 14 residues.

The chain joins TRBV29-1 to TRBJ2-1, with a tentative D call TRBD2 (5 bases). Germline V gene sequence: CDR1 SQVTM, CDR2 ANQGSEA. The CDR3 runs to 13 residues. V was shortened by 7 bases and J by 5 bases, with 15 bases between the two germline ends. CDR3 DNA: TGCAGCGCACCCCTAGGACTCCACAATGAGCAGTTCTTC. Translation gives CSAPLGLHNEQFF.

This clonotype was seen only a few times. The J gene is TRBJ2-5, the V gene TRBV4-3; 7 bases are shared with TRBD1. Germline V gene data show CDR1 as LGHNA and CDR2 as YSLEER. The CDR3 consists of 14 residues. Germline trimming cut 6 bases from V and 3 bases from J; bases unmatched to any gene: 7. CDR3 amino acids: CASSQVQGKETQYF. As DNA, the CDR3 is TGCGCCAGCAGTCAGGTACAGGGGAAAGAGACCCAGTACTTC.

The chain combines TRBV27 with TRBJ2-5; a weak D match, TRBD2 (5 bases). V was pared by 7 bases and J by 2 bases, with 14 bases between. The CDR3 loop spans 14 amino acids. Germline-derived CDR1 and CDR2 are MNHEY and SMNVEV (reference sequence). The chain's CDR3 is CASIFGMEQETQYF. For the CDR3, the DNA is TGTGCCAGCATTTTCGGGATGGAACAAGAGACCCAGTACTTC.

This clonotype was detected only once. The rearrangement joins TRBV20-1 to TRBJ2-4; TRBD2 matches 7 bases. The J call may not be correct, given that the DNA end is closer to TRBJ2-7. Germline V lookup: CDR1 DFQATT, CDR2 SNEGSKA (reference sequence). This CDR3 is 14 amino acids long. The CDR3 nucleotides are TGCAGTGCTAGAGATGCCGGGAGGACCTACGAGCAGTACTTC. Encoded protein: CSARDAGRTYEQYF.

This clonotype turned up a few times. The chain combines TRBV24-1 with TRBJ1-5; D unresolved. CDR1 is KGHDR, CDR2 SFDVKD, per germline. The germline V and J ends were trimmed by 5 bases and 3 bases, with 10 bases remaining between them. There are 14 residues in the CDR3. CDR3: CATSVGPTNQPQHF. The CDR3 coding sequence is TGTGCCACCAGTGTCGGGCCCACCAATCAGCCCCAGCATTTT.

The chain links TRBV20-1 to TRBJ1-5, with D possibly matching TRBD1 (6 bases). This CDR3 is built from 15 residues. CDR1 DFQATT and CDR2 SNEGSKA come from the germline V gene (reference sequence). The V and J ends lost 0 bases and 5 bases respectively, with 14 bases between them. Here the CDR3 DNA reads TGCAGTGCTAGAGATAACACAGGGTTTGATCAGCCCCAGCATTTT. This gives the protein CSARDNTGFDQPQHF.

The rearrangement uses TRBV5-1 and TRBJ2-1; D is perhaps TRBD1 (6 bases). This CDR3 has 14 residues. Trimming pared 5 bases from V and 4 bases from J, leaving 13 bases between. Germline CDR1 reads SGHRS; CDR2 reads YFSETQ. The CDR3 nucleotides read TGCGCCAGCAGGTCGCCAGGGGAATACAATGAGCAGTTCTTC. Translated: CASRSPGEYNEQFF.

V and J are TRBV20-1 and TRBJ2-4; D unclear. The end of the DNA fits TRBJ2-7 better, so the J call may be wrong. CDR1 and CDR2 from the germline V gene are DFQATT and SNEGSKA (reference sequence). CDR3 length: 12 residues. CDR3 in DNA: TGCAGTGCTAGAGTTGCTGAATACGAGCAGTACTTC. Translated, it gives CSARVAEYEQYF.

The rearrangement links TRBV28 to TRBJ1-2, with TRBD1 matching over 10 bases. Per the germline V gene, CDR1 is MDHEN and CDR2 is SYDVKM. CDR3 length equals 14 residues. Losses at the gene ends were 5 bases for V and 6 bases for J; bases not matched to a gene: 6. CDR3 protein: CASSQTGGSNGYTF. CDR3 nucleotides: TGTGCCAGCAGTCAGACAGGGGGCTCTAATGGCTACACCTTC.

This clonotype was seen a few times. The chain combines TRBV4-3 with TRBJ2-3; a weak D match, TRBD2 (6 bases). With 0 bases removed from V and 0 bases from J, the gap between germline ends came to 10 bases. Germline CDR1 LGHNA, CDR2 YSLEER. The CDR3 consists of 16 residues. The CDR3, as DNA: TGCGCCAGCAGCCAAGATAGGAGGGTTAGCACAGATACGCAGTATTTT. It codes for CASSQDRRVSTDTQYF.

In this sample, this clonotype turned up once. The V gene is TRBV20-1, the J gene TRBJ2-7; perhaps TRBD1 as D (6 bases). The CDR3 spans 14 residues. Germline assignment: CDR1 DFQATT and CDR2 SNEGSKA (reference sequence). Deletions cut 2 bases from V and 3 bases from J, with 14 bases between. The CDR3 reads CSARIGTSSYEQYF. The CDR3 region has the DNA TGCAGTGCTAGAATCGGGACAAGCAGCTACGAGCAGTACTTC.

The table lists this clonotype with many counts. The CDR3: CSAGGLAGGAYYNEQFF. CDR3 DNA: TGCAGTGCTGGGGGACTAGCGGGAGGCGCGTATTACAATGAGCAGTTCTTC. The rearrangement joins TRBV20-1 to TRBJ2-1, with 15 bases aligning to TRBD2. Trimming removed 5 bases from V and 4 bases from J; junction bases left unmatched: 9. Germline V gene lookup returns CDR1 DFQATT and CDR2 SNEGSKA (reference sequence). The CDR3 has 17 residues.

V usage is TRBV12-3 or TRBV12-4 and J usage is TRBJ2-1; either TRBD1 or TRBD2 may supply D (5 bases each). The V end was cut by 4 bases, the J end by 0 bases, with 25 bases between. The CDR3 totals 20 residues. The DNA of the CDR3 is TGTGCCAGCAGTTACCCCGGGACCGCTAGCAGGTCCCACTCCTACAATGAGCAGTTCTTC. This translates into CASSYPGTASRSHSYNEQFF.